What follows are 27 T cell receptor beta chains derived from one specimen sequenced in a study of Ad26.COV2.S vaccination and SARS-CoV-2 variants. Treatment reported: 19 received Ad26.COV2.S at low or high dose, single or two shots; 5 received placebo; per-sample allocation not given. Sampling was done on day 63 after the first vaccine or placebo injection. Sequencing was performed with immunoSEQ multiplex PCR; in TCRdb, only in-frame clones are kept and a portion is missing. The profile shows roughly 320,000 clones, around 90% of them singletons. Here the sequenced sample was peripheral blood, taken in a trial of Ad26.COV2.S vaccine versus placebo. The receptor set was obtained from a person between 18 and 59 years old who received the Ad26.COV2.S COVID-19 vaccine or a placebo.

The chain is built from TRBV25-1 and TRBJ1-2; 8 bases are shared with TRBD1. From germline, CDR1 is MGHDK and CDR2 SYGVNS. The CDR3 extends over 17 amino acids. V was clipped by 1 base and J by 0 bases; unmatched bases: 7. The CDR3: CASSESVTGAANYGYTF. The CDR3 region has the DNA TGTGCCAGCAGTGAATCGGTGACAGGGGCAGCTAACTATGGCTACACCTTC.

The J gene is TRBJ1-2, the V gene TRBV6-6, with no clear D. The V end was cut by 6 bases, the J end by 1 base, with 9 bases between. Germline-derived CDR1 and CDR2 are MNHNY and SVGAGI (reference sequence). The CDR3 loop spans 13 amino acids. The CDR3 protein is CASRKDLNYGYTF. CDR3 sequence (DNA): TGTGCCAGCAGGAAAGATCTTAACTATGGCTACACCTTC.

Of note for this clone: Other nucleotide sequences in the sample specify the same CDR3. V gene TRBV9 combines with J gene TRBJ2-5; the D gene is possibly TRBD2 (6 bases). The CDR3 spans 15 residues. Germline CDR1 SGDLS, CDR2 YYNGEE. Deletions cut 0 bases from V and 1 base from J, with 10 bases between. The CDR3, as DNA: TGTGCCAGCAGCGTAGGGCCCGGGAGCCAAGAGACCCAGTACTTC. This sequence encodes CASSVGPGSQETQYF.

This rearrangement joins TRBV18 to TRBJ2-3; D is uncertain. Trimming left V 3 bases short and J 3 bases short, with 16 bases between. The CDR3 totals 16 residues. CDR1 KGHSH and CDR2 LQKENI come from the germline V gene. DNA of the CDR3: TGTGCCAGCTCACCTCCCGATACTCGCGCTACAGATACGCAGTATTTT. As protein: CASSPPDTRATDTQYF.

V usage is TRBV2 and J usage is TRBJ1-1; no reliable D call. The germline gives CDR1 SNHLY, CDR2 FYNNEI. V lost 2 bases to trimming and J lost 10 bases, with 8 bases between them. CDR3 size: 11 residues. CDR3: CASSELSVAFF. CDR3 coding DNA: TGTGCCAGCAGTGAATTGTCCGTAGCTTTCTTT. Full variable domain (rest looked up from reference TRBV2 and TRBJ1-1): EPEVTQTPSHQVTQMGQEVILRCVPISNHLYFYWYRQILGQKVEFLVSFYNNEISEKSEIFDDQFSVERPDGSNFTLKIRSTKLEDSAMYFCASSELSVAFFGQGTRLTVV.

The V gene is TRBV21-1, the J gene TRBJ2-1; the table calls TRBD2, which could not be checked here. TRBV21-1 is annotated as a pseudogene. The CDR3 has 17 amino acids. In DNA form, the CDR3 reads TGTGCCAGCAGCAAAAACCTACTAGCTTGCTCCTACAATGAGCAGTTCTTC. This translates into CASSKNLLACSYNEQFF.

The J gene is TRBJ2-7, the V gene TRBV6-2 or TRBV6-3; D possibly uses TRBD1 or TRBD2 (5 bases each). Looked up from germline, CDR1 is MNHEY and CDR2 is SVGEGT. The length of the CDR3 is 15 residues. V was clipped by 5 bases and J by 0 bases, with 14 bases between them. CDR3 in amino acids: CASSGPGRSSYEQYF. The CDR3 DNA reads as TGTGCCAGCAGTGGACCGGGACGGAGCTCCTACGAGCAGTACTTC.

The chain combines TRBV2 with TRBJ2-3; TRBD2 matches at 10 bases. This CDR3 region has 16 residues. Germline loops: CDR1 SNHLY, CDR2 FYNNEI. The ends lost 3 bases at V and 2 bases at J; junction bases unmatched: 5. For the CDR3, the DNA is TGTGCCAGCAGTGACCTAGCGGGGGAATCCACAGATACGCAGTATTTT. Its protein product is CASSDLAGESTDTQYF.

The V gene is TRBV19, the J gene TRBJ1-4; D perhaps matches TRBD1 (5 bases). V gave up 1 base and J gave up 6 bases, with 9 bases separating them. The germline CDR1 and CDR2 sequences are LNHDA and SQIVND (reference sequence). The CDR3 has 14 amino acids. CDR3 sequence (DNA): TGTGCCAGTAGTATAGGCGGGGGGGATGAAAAACTGTTTTTT. Protein: CASSIGGGDEKLFF.

This clone appeared a few times. The V and J genes are TRBV7-9 and TRBJ2-7, with D tentatively TRBD1 or TRBD2 (5 bases each). Germline V gene data show CDR1 as SEHNR and CDR2 as FQNEAQ (reference sequence). The CDR3 runs 12 residues. The V end lost 2 bases, the J end lost 6 bases, and 8 bases lay between the germline ends. Written as DNA, the CDR3 is TGTGCCAGCAGCTTATGGGACCGCGAGCAGTACTTC. It yields the protein CASSLWDREQYF.

The J gene is TRBJ1-1, the V gene TRBV4-1, with 7 nucleotides matching TRBD1. The junction had 3 bases not matched to a gene; V was cut back by 2 bases and J by 0 bases. Per germline, CDR1 MGHRA and CDR2 YSYEKL. The CDR3 contains 15 residues. This CDR3 reads CASSQTGTVNTEAFF. DNA for the CDR3: TGCGCCAGCAGCCAAACCGGGACAGTGAACACTGAAGCTTTCTTT.

This clone was observed a single time. The chain couples TRBV7-9 to TRBJ2-2; no firm D call. Between the trimmed V and J ends, which lost 3 bases and 6 bases, there was a span of 2 bases. The germline V gene has CDR1 SEHNR and CDR2 FQNEAQ (reference sequence). This CDR3 spans 11 amino acids. The CDR3 loop reads CASSLAGELFF. The CDR3 DNA sequence: TGTGCCAGCAGCTTGGCCGGGGAGCTGTTTTTT.

The genes are TRBV4-2 and TRBJ1-2; no reliable D call. V lost 0 bases, J lost 4 bases, and 6 bases lay in between. Per germline, CDR1 LGHNA and CDR2 YNFKEQ. CDR3 length equals 13 residues. CDR3 amino acids: CASSQDSGYGYTF. The CDR3 nucleotides read TGTGCCAGCAGCCAAGATTCGGGCTATGGCTACACCTTC.

The chain joins TRBV6-6 to TRBJ1-2; possible D gene TRBD1, 5 bases. The CDR3 totals 15 residues. Germline V gene lookup returns CDR1 MNHNY and CDR2 SVGAGI (reference sequence). V was pared by 6 bases and J by 4 bases, with 18 bases between. The CDR3 is CASSQSRDGFYGYTF. The CDR3 bases are TGTGCCAGCAGCCAGTCCCGGGACGGGTTCTATGGCTACACCTTC.

This sequence joins TRBV7-6 and TRBJ2-1; D unresolved. The CDR3 length is 14 residues. CDR1 is SGHVS and CDR2 is FNYEAQ in the germline V gene. V gave up 1 base and J gave up 4 bases, with 8 bases separating them. The CDR3 DNA follows: TGTGCCAGCAGCTTAGAGGGCGGATACAATGAGCAGTTCTTC. Its protein is CASSLEGGYNEQFF.

This chain connects TRBV27 to TRBJ2-2; 7 bases are shared with TRBD1. Trimming at V came to 6 bases and at J to 4 bases, leaving 5 bases not matched to a gene. The germline V gene encodes CDR1 MNHEY and CDR2 SMNVEV (reference sequence). The CDR3 runs to 14 residues. CDR3 sequence reads: CASSPGQSTGELFF. CDR3 DNA: TGTGCCAGCAGCCCGGGACAGTCCACCGGGGAGCTGTTTTTT.

The rearrangement joins TRBV20-1 to TRBJ1-6, with TRBD1 as a possible D gene (6 bases). In germline, CDR1 is DFQATT, CDR2 SNEGSKA (reference sequence). CDR3 length equals 14 residues. V lost 3 bases and J 7 bases, leaving 13 bases between the germline ends. CDR3 DNA: TGCAGTGCTAGTATAACAGGGCGAAATTCACCCCTCCACTTT. It encodes CSASITGRNSPLHF.

The chain is built from TRBV12-3 or TRBV12-4 and TRBJ1-5; D gene unclear. V was pared by 3 bases and J by 4 bases, with 7 bases between. The CDR3 consists of 13 residues. The CDR3 nucleotides are TGTGCCAGCAGTTTTTCCGGGAATCAGCCCCAGCATTTT. Protein product: CASSFSGNQPQHF.

This rearrangement joins TRBV6-6 to TRBJ1-5; TRBD1 is a possible D gene (6 bases). The length of the CDR3 is 17 residues. Trimming removed 5 bases at V and 1 base at J, with 18 bases between. Germline V CDR1 and CDR2: MNHNY, SVGAGI (reference sequence). The CDR3 is CASSPTRGGLSNQPQHF. CDR3 DNA sequence: TGTGCCAGCAGTCCTACCCGTGGGGGGCTAAGCAATCAGCCCCAGCATTTT.

The CDR3 DNA sequence: TGTGCCAGCAGTACCGTGACCCGGGGGGTAGAGACCCAGTACTTC. It codes for CASSTVTRGVETQYF. The chain combines TRBV6-5 with TRBJ2-5, with 7 bases that match TRBD2. V was clipped by 5 bases and J by 4 bases; unmatched bases: 10. CDR3 length: 15 amino acids. In germline, CDR1 is MNHEY, CDR2 SVGAGI.

This sequence joins TRBV7-3 and TRBJ2-2; D uncertain. This CDR3 has 15 residues. Germline loops: CDR1 SGHTA, CDR2 FQGTGA. The V gene lost 5 bases and the J gene lost 6 bases, with 16 bases spanning the gap. Written as DNA, the CDR3 is TGTGCCAGCAGCCTAGAGTCCGGGTCCCCCGGGGAGCTGTTTTTT. Translated: CASSLESGSPGELFF.

This chain joins TRBV6-6 and TRBJ1-1, with a weak D call TRBD1 (6 bases). From germline, CDR1 is MNHNY and CDR2 SVGAGI (reference sequence). This CDR3 has 13 amino acids. With 4 bases removed from V and 5 bases from J, the gap between germline ends came to 11 bases. CDR3 DNA sequence: TGTGCCAGCAGTTTCCGGAGGGGGACTGAAGCTTTCTTT. This gives the protein CASSFRRGTEAFF.

This clone was picked up one time. The chain carries TRBV9 and TRBJ1-2; D may be TRBD1 (5 bases). Trimming removed 6 bases at V and 3 bases at J, with 15 bases between. Germline V gene lookup returns CDR1 SGDLS and CDR2 YYNGEE. This CDR3 has 14 amino acids. CDR3 in DNA: TGTGCCAGCACAAGGCGGGGCTTTGACTATGGCTACACCTTC. Translation gives CASTRRGFDYGYTF. Together with reference TRBV9 and TRBJ1-2, the CDR3 gives the full variable domain: DSGVTQTPKHLITATGQRVTLRCSPRSGDLSVYWYQQSLDQGLQFLIQYYNGEERAKGNILERFSAQQFPDLHSELNLSSLELGDSALYFCASTRRGFDYGYTFGSGTRLTVV.

The sample holds a few counts of this clone. The chain links TRBV18 to TRBJ1-1; D unclear. The CDR3 loop spans 15 amino acids. V gave up 6 bases and J gave up 3 bases, with 17 bases separating them. CDR1 and CDR2 (germline): KGHSH, LQKENI. CDR3 sequence reads: CASSGYRRGDTEAFF. CDR3 coding DNA: TGTGCCAGCTCGGGATACCGTCGGGGTGACACTGAAGCTTTCTTT.

The chain couples TRBV6-5 to TRBJ1-1, with no clear D. The CDR3 is 16 amino acids. Per germline, CDR1 MNHEY and CDR2 SVGAGI. Trimming cost V 0 bases and J 1 base, with 12 bases left between them. The CDR3 sequence: CASSYSLSLENTEAFF. The CDR3, as DNA: TGTGCCAGCAGTTACTCTTTATCATTGGAGAACACTGAAGCTTTCTTT.

The DNA for the CDR3 is TGTGCCAGCACCCCGACAGGGGCGGACACCGGGGAGCTGTTTTTT. Its protein is CASTPTGADTGELFF. This chain joins TRBV21-1 and TRBJ2-2; the listed D gene, TRBD1, was not tested against the DNA. TRBV21-1 is a recognized pseudogene. The CDR3 is made up of 15 amino acids.

CDR3 in DNA: TGTGCCAGCAGCCCCGGGACAGGGAATTCTTCACCCCTCCACTTT. This encodes CASSPGTGNSSPLHF. The chain combines TRBV6-2 or TRBV6-3 with TRBJ1-6, with 9 bases aligning to TRBD1. The V segment lost 6 bases and the J segment 9 bases; nucleotides outside the gene matches: 9. The CDR3 runs 15 residues. Germline lookup yields CDR1 MNHEY and CDR2 SVGEGT.